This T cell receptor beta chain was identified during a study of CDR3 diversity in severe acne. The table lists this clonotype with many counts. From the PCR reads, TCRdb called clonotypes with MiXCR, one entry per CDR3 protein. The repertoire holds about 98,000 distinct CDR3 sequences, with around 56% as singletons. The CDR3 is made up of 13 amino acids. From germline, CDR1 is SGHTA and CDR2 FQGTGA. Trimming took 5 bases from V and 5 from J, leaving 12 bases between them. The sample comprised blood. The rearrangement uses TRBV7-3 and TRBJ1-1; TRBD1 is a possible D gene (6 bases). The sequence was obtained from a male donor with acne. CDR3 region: CASSPIQGTEAFF. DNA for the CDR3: TGTGCCAGCAGCCCGATCCAGGGGACTGAAGCTTTCTTT.